This T cell receptor (beta chain) was sequenced during a study of blood T cell repertoires in COVID-19. The overall study: The study drew acute and convalescent COVID-19 samples from the United States, Italy and Spain. PBMCs, B-cell-depleted T cells, or T cells were the source of the cDNA or gDNA that made up the material.

In germline, CDR1 is KGHDR, CDR2 SFDVKD. The V end lost 0 bases, the J end lost 0 bases, and 20 bases lay between the germline ends. This CDR3 has 20 amino acids. Authors' processing steps: Counts of nucleated cells, estimated from reference gene primer amplification, were obtained. The protocol was immunoSEQ multiplex PCR, while the TCRdb copy is restricted to in-frame clones and leaves out a portion. V, J and clone size are taken as reported in that table, and D and trimming were inferred from the DNA itself. The sample includes about 180,000 clones, around 86% of them seen just once. Specimen: peripheral blood. This chain connects TRBV24-1 to TRBJ1-5; D may be TRBD1 (5 bases). The origin of this receptor is a man in his 60s with COVID-19, enrolled during active disease. In DNA, the CDR3 is TGTGCCACCAGTGATTTGTACTTGTTGTACAGGACCTATAGCAATCAGCCCCAGCATTTT. Protein product: CATSDLYLLYRTYSNQPQHF.